This is a list of T cell receptor beta chains from one sample in a study of blood T cell repertoires in COVID-19. Profiling relied on immunoSEQ multiplex PCR, and the TCRdb table lists in-frame clones only, not all of them. Counted here are 40,000 to 55,000 clones, over 80% occurring once; the ten biggest clones make up over 15%. The sample consisted of peripheral blood. These receptors originate from a man aged 40-55 years with acute or convalescent COVID-19. Both conserved end residues are trimmed from each CDR3. Clone size is shown for a subset of rows, as once, few, many or a class of expanded clone.

J: TRBJ1-2; size: .; V: TRBV19; CDR3: ASSIVGTRGDGYT
J: TRBJ2-5; size: .; V: TRBV5-1; CDR3: ASSLATGVQETQY
J: TRBJ2-7; size: .; V: TRBV5-6; CDR3: ASSLGTGGLIDEQY
J: TRBJ1-6; size: .; V: TRBV5-1; CDR3: ASSLGQGNSPLH
J: TRBJ1-4; size: .; V: TRBV5-6; CDR3: ASSRETGSGEKLF
J: TRBJ1-2; size: .; V: TRBV10-3; CDR3: AISEPPPAGDYGYT
J: TRBJ2-1; size: .; V: TRBV5-1; CDR3: ASSPAGTGVGEQF
J: TRBJ2-7; size: .; V: TRBV28; CDR3: ASSSLPGTSGYEQY
J: TRBJ1-5; size: .; V: TRBV28; CDR3: ASSFTRVQVAQH
J: TRBJ2-2; size: .; V: TRBV29-1; CDR3: SASQGASDSGELF
J: TRBJ2-6; size: .; V: TRBV3-1/TRBV3-2; CDR3: ASSQYDRGSGANVLT
J: TRBJ1-4; size: .; V: TRBV6-5; CDR3: ASSRDREAKLF
J: TRBJ1-5; size: .; V: TRBV21-1; CDR3: ASSKKDRETYSNQPQH
J: TRBJ2-1; size: .; V: TRBV12-3/TRBV12-4; CDR3: ASTPPGYNEQF
J: TRBJ2-3; size: .; V: TRBV10-3; CDR3: AISESGASASDTQY
J: TRBJ2-2; size: few; V: TRBV4-2; CDR3: ASSLVGELF
J: TRBJ1-3; size: .; V: TRBV30; CDR3: AWNRQDSDGNTIY
J: TRBJ1-2; size: .; V: TRBV3-1/TRBV3-2; CDR3: ATTGSLSGGGYT
J: TRBJ1-2; size: .; V: TRBV5-6; CDR3: ASSQIGRPYGYT
J: TRBJ2-3; size: once; V: TRBV3-1/TRBV3-2; CDR3: ASSPTSTIDTQY
J: TRBJ2-1; size: .; V: TRBV27; CDR3: ASSFSASGAGNEQF
J: TRBJ1-1; size: .; V: TRBV29-1; CDR3: SVRATGMNTEAF
J: TRBJ2-6; size: once; V: TRBV9; CDR3: ASSPKRDRAASGANVLT
J: TRBJ2-5; size: .; V: TRBV5-1; CDR3: ASRSGLAGGNSQETQY